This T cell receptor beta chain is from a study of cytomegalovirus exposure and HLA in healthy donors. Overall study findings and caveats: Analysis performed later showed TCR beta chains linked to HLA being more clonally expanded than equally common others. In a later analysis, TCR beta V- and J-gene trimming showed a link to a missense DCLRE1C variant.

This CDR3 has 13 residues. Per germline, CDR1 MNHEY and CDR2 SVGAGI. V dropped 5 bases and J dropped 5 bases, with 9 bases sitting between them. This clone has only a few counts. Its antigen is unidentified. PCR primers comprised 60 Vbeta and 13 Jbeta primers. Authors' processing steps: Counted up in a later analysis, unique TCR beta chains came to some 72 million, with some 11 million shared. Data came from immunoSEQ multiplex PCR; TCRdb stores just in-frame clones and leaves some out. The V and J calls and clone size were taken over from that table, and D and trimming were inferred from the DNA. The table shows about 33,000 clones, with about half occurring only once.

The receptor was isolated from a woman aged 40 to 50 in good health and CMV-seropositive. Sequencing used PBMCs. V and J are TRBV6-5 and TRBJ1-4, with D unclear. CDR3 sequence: CASSARENEKLFF. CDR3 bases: TGTGCCAGCAGTGCAAGGGAGAATGAAAAACTGTTTTTT.